Shown below are 20 T cell receptor beta chains from a single sample sequenced in a study of post-analysis software for immune sequencing data. The antigens these receptors bind are not known. Each TCR beta cDNA library carried unique molecular identifiers. TCRdb re-called the PCR reads through MiXCR, storing one row per CDR3 protein. Of about half a million distinct CDR3 sequences in the sample, roughly 34% are singletons; the top ten hold 4.5% to 7.5%. Study-level findings and limits: Included in a set of a handful of TRBV segments more frequent in patients than controls were TRBV5-6, TRBV5-1 and TRBV20-1.

The source material was blood. The receptors were gathered from a girl under 18 with multiple sclerosis.

The chain combines TRBV5-5 with TRBJ1-1; D is ambiguous. With 4 bases removed from V and 1 base from J, the gap between germline ends came to 8 bases. There are 13 residues in the CDR3. From germline, CDR1 is SGHKS and CDR2 YYEKEE (reference sequence). The CDR3 loop reads CASSPQTNTEAFF. The CDR3 coding sequence is TGTGCCAGCAGCCCACAGACGAACACTGAAGCTTTCTTT.

This clonotype came up a few times. The chain joins TRBV12-3 or TRBV12-4 to TRBJ2-3; 12 nucleotides agree with TRBD2. This CDR3 has 17 residues. J was trimmed by 4 bases and V by 5 bases; bases with no gene match: 10. The CDR3 sequence: CASSHKQTSGGSDTQYF. The CDR3 region has the DNA TGTGCCAGCAGTCACAAACAGACTAGCGGGGGTTCAGATACGCAGTATTTT.

The V and J genes are TRBV7-9 and TRBJ1-4; a weak D match, TRBD1 (6 bases). Germline V gene data show CDR1 as SEHNR and CDR2 as FQNEAQ (reference sequence). CDR3 length: 15 residues. Between the trimmed V and J ends, which lost 5 bases and 5 bases, there was a span of 15 bases. The CDR3 bases are TGTGCCAGCAGCGAGACCAGGGGCTCGAATGAAAAACTGTTTTTT. Amino acids: CASSETRGSNEKLFF. The whole variable domain, filled in from reference TRBV7-9 and TRBJ1-4, reads DTGVSQNPRHKITKRGQNVTFRCDPISEHNRLYWYRQTLGQGPEFLTYFQNEAQLEKSRLLSDRFSAERPKGSFSTLEIQRTEQGDSAMYLCASSETRGSNEKLFFGSGTQLSVL.

The V gene is TRBV20-1, the J gene TRBJ2-3; TRBD1 aligns across 9 bases. The V gene's germline CDR1 is DFQATT and CDR2 SNEGSKA (reference sequence). The CDR3 has 17 amino acids. After removal of 0 bases from V and 5 bases from J, the junction contained 12 bases not matched to a gene. The CDR3: CSARDPGTGNLRDTQYF. The CDR3 DNA sequence: TGCAGTGCTAGAGACCCTGGGACAGGGAATTTGAGAGATACGCAGTATTTT.

A few counts support this clonotype. The rearrangement joins TRBV10-3 to TRBJ1-2; D is ambiguous. Looked up from germline, CDR1 is ENHRY and CDR2 is SYGVKD. The CDR3 loop spans 13 amino acids. V lost 4 bases to trimming and J lost 3 bases, with 9 bases between them. CDR3 residues: CAISVGRDYGYTF. For the CDR3, the DNA is TGTGCCATCAGTGTGGGGAGGGACTATGGCTACACCTTC.

This clonotype appeared a few times. CDR3 protein: CSARGSESRRTQYF. The CDR3 DNA reads as TGCAGTGCTAGGGGATCTGAGAGCCGTCGGACCCAGTACTTC. This rearrangement joins TRBV20-1 to TRBJ2-5; D call uncertain. The CDR3 covers 14 residues. Germline values: CDR1 DFQATT, CDR2 SNEGSKA (reference sequence). Trimming cost V 3 bases and J 7 bases, with 18 bases left between them.

This clonotype was found a few times. This chain connects TRBV5-1 to TRBJ1-1, with D maybe TRBD1 (6 bases). Trimming took off 7 bases at V and 4 bases at J, with 17 bases between the two ends. The CDR3 totals 14 residues. CDR1 is SGHRS, CDR2 YFSETQ, per germline. In DNA, the CDR3 is TGCGCCAGCCTTCGGGGATTGGGGGCCACTGAAGCTTTCTTT. This encodes CASLRGLGATEAFF. Full variable domain (remainder filled in from reference TRBV5-1 and TRBJ1-1): KAGVTQTPRYLIKTRGQQVTLSCSPISGHRSVSWYQQTPGQGLQFLFEYFSETQRNKGNFPGRFSGRQFSNSRSEMNVSTLELGDSALYLCASLRGLGATEAFFGQGTRLTVV.

This clonotype has only one observation. The genes are TRBV28 and TRBJ1-2, with a possible D match to TRBD1 (5 bases). The germline V gene encodes CDR1 MDHEN and CDR2 SYDVKM. Between the trimmed V and J ends, which lost 8 bases and 5 bases, there was a span of 15 bases. The length of the CDR3 is 13 residues. CDR3 sequence (DNA): TGTGCCAGCCAAGCAGTACAGGCATATGGCTACACCTTC. Translating it yields CASQAVQAYGYTF.

J is TRBJ1-6 and V is TRBV12-3 or TRBV12-4; D call uncertain. CDR3 length equals 15 residues. Deletions cut 6 bases from V and 0 bases from J, with 9 bases between. In DNA, the CDR3 is TGTGCCAGCAGCCGAGGGAGCTCCTATAATTCACCCCTCCACTTT. As protein: CASSRGSSYNSPLHF.

The rearrangement uses TRBV10-2 and TRBJ1-3; D gene ambiguous. Germline lookup yields CDR1 WSHSY and CDR2 SAAADI. The length of the CDR3 is 15 residues. V dropped 4 bases and J dropped 0 bases, with 10 bases sitting between them. The CDR3 here is CASSARPVSGNTIYF. The CDR3 DNA follows: TGCGCCAGCAGTGCCAGACCGGTCTCTGGAAACACCATATATTTT.

The rearrangement uses TRBV6-5 and TRBJ2-3; D is tentatively TRBD1 or TRBD2 (5 bases each). CDR3 length: 16 amino acids. Looked up from germline, CDR1 is MNHEY and CDR2 is SVGAGI. V lost 5 bases to trimming and J lost 0 bases, with 15 bases between them. The CDR3 sequence: CASSMGTPTSTDTQYF. Here the CDR3 DNA reads TGTGCCAGCAGTATGGGGACGCCCACCAGCACAGATACGCAGTATTTT.

The chain combines TRBV5-1 with TRBJ2-5; D may be TRBD1 or TRBD2 (5 bases each). Germline loops: CDR1 SGHRS, CDR2 YFSETQ. The CDR3 loop spans 14 amino acids. The germline V and J ends were trimmed by 4 bases and 2 bases, with 12 bases remaining between them. CDR3 coding DNA: TGCGCCAGCAGCCCCGGGACCCAACAAGAGACCCAGTACTTC. Translating gives CASSPGTQQETQYF.

This clonotype has just a few counts. V is TRBV20-1 and J is TRBJ2-7; 10 bases align to TRBD2. Losses at the gene ends were 2 bases for V and 0 bases for J; bases not matched to a gene: 7. CDR1 is DFQATT, CDR2 SNEGSKA, per germline (reference sequence). The CDR3 consists of 16 residues. CDR3 in amino acids: CSARPASGGPSYEQYF. CDR3 nucleotides: TGCAGTGCTAGACCGGCTAGCGGGGGTCCCTCCTACGAGCAGTACTTC.

The J gene is TRBJ2-1, the V gene TRBV29-1; D is possibly TRBD1 (5 bases). Germline CDR1 and CDR2: SQVTM and ANQGSEA. The CDR3 spans 16 residues. Trimming cost V 1 base and J 5 bases, with 18 bases left between them. The CDR3 here is CSVEVYLGQTDNEQFF. The CDR3 region has the DNA TGCAGCGTTGAAGTTTATCTGGGTCAGACAGACAATGAGCAGTTCTTC.

This clonotype was detected a few times. The junction shows a germline mismatch at one end, possibly a read error. The V gene is TRBV5-1, the J gene TRBJ2-5, with D possibly TRBD2 on 6 matching bases. Germline CDR1 and CDR2: SGHRS and YFSETQ. The CDR3 sequence is 14 residues long. The CDR3 region is CASSWGEGRETQYF. The DNA for the CDR3 is TGCGCTAGCAGTTGGGGGGAAGGGCGAGAGACCCAGTACTTC. Complete variable domain (other parts from reference TRBV5-1 and TRBJ2-5): KAGVTQTPRYLIKTRGQQVTLSCSPISGHRSVSWYQQTPGQGLQFLFEYFSETQRNKGNFPGRFSGRQFSNSRSEMNVSTLELGDSALYLCASSWGEGRETQYFGPGTRLLVL.

This rearrangement joins TRBV20-1 to TRBJ2-3, with D possibly called TRBD1 or TRBD2 (7 bases each). The CDR3 covers 15 residues. The V gene's germline CDR1 is DFQATT and CDR2 SNEGSKA (reference sequence). V was trimmed by 0 bases and J by 5 bases, leaving 15 bases between them. The CDR3 nucleotides read TGCAGTGCTAGAGATGGGGAGGGGGCGAGAGATACGCAGTATTTT. The encoded protein is CSARDGEGARDTQYF.

As for this clonotype: This may be a read error: a much more frequent sequence differs by one nucleotide. The genes are TRBV7-8 and TRBJ2-1, with D unresolved. Germline loops: CDR1 SGHVS, CDR2 FQNEAQ. The CDR3 has 13 amino acids. The CDR3: CVSSLGSYNEQFF. DNA for the CDR3: TGTGTCAGCAGCTTAGGCTCCTACAATGAGCAGTTCTTC.

As regards this clonotype: Compared with germline, one end of the junction differs, possibly owing to a read error. The V call is TRBV5-6, the J call TRBJ1-6; 7 bases are shared with TRBD1. Per germline, CDR1 SGHDT and CDR2 YYEEEE. The CDR3 totals 16 residues. The CDR3: CASSYRGSSYNSLLHF. CDR3 in DNA: TGTGCCAGCAGCTACAGGGGTAGCTCCTATAATTCACTCCTCCACTTT.

The rearrangement uses TRBV9 and TRBJ2-5, with 10 bases fitting TRBD2. The germline V gene has CDR1 SGDLS and CDR2 YYNGEE. V was pared by 0 bases and J by 1 base, with 3 bases of the junction left unmatched. The CDR3 is made up of 16 amino acids. CDR3 protein: CASSVGVAGGQETQYF. The CDR3 DNA reads TGTGCCAGCAGCGTAGGAGTAGCGGGGGGCCAAGAGACCCAGTACTTC. The full variable domain, rest sourced from reference TRBV9 and TRBJ2-5, is DSGVTQTPKHLITATGQRVTLRCSPRSGDLSVYWYQQSLDQGLQFLIQYYNGEERAKGNILERFSAQQFPDLHSELNLSSLELGDSALYFCASSVGVAGGQETQYFGPGTRLLVL.

The sample holds a few counts of this clonotype. The chain is built from TRBV4-1 and TRBJ1-2; D not certain. The V gene lost 7 bases and the J gene lost 2 bases, with 14 bases spanning the gap. The V gene's germline CDR1 is MGHRA and CDR2 YSYEKL. The CDR3 sequence is 14 residues long. This CDR3 reads CASTKDPGNYGYTF. CDR3 in DNA: TGCGCCAGCACAAAGGACCCGGGAAACTATGGCTACACCTTC.